This TCR beta chain was recorded in a study of blood T cell repertoires in COVID-19. Overall study context: Collection of acute and convalescent COVID-19 samples took place in the United States, Italy and Spain. The analysed material was cDNA or gDNA that came from T cells, B-cell-depleted T cells, or PBMCs.

Germline V gives CDR1 SEHNR, CDR2 FQNEAQ (reference sequence). Trimming took 5 bases from V and 6 from J, leaving 10 bases between them. The CDR3 is 13 residues long. Methods used by the authors: Amplification from reference gene primers served as the basis for estimated nucleated cell counts. Some clones are missing from TCRdb's copy, which holds only in-frame ones; the method was immunoSEQ multiplex PCR. V and J calls and clone size are copied from that table; D and trimming were computed from the DNA. The table has 150,000 to 200,000 clones, roughly 86% seen once. Material for sequencing was peripheral blood. This TCR came from a man between 50 and 59 years old with active or convalescent COVID-19. This chain connects TRBV7-9 to TRBJ1-4, with unresolved D. The CDR3 spells CASSKRVDEKLFF. DNA for the CDR3: TGTGCCAGCAGCAAACGGGTGGATGAAAAACTGTTTTTT.